These 22 T cell receptor beta chains share one sample of origin, sequenced in a study of blood T cell repertoires in COVID-19. Measured with immunoSEQ multiplex PCR; TCRdb has only the in-frame clones, and not every one. The table shows roughly 250,000 clones, with 81% occurring only once. Material: peripheral blood. All receptors derive from a woman aged 55-70 years with active or convalescent COVID-19.

The chain couples TRBV2 to TRBJ1-2; D not certain. The CDR3 has 13 residues. V was trimmed by 1 base and J by 4 bases, leaving 7 bases between them. Per germline, CDR1 SNHLY and CDR2 FYNNEI. The CDR3 nucleotides are TGTGCCAGCAGTGAAGGCAGTCCCTATGGCTACACCTTC. Translating it yields CASSEGSPYGYTF. Complete variable domain (other parts from reference TRBV2 and TRBJ1-2): EPEVTQTPSHQVTQMGQEVILRCVPISNHLYFYWYRQILGQKVEFLVSFYNNEISEKSEIFDDQFSVERPDGSNFTLKIRSTKLEDSAMYFCASSEGSPYGYTFGSGTRLTVV.

This chain uses TRBV14 with TRBJ1-1; D is perhaps TRBD1 (5 bases). The CDR3 contains 14 residues. Germline CDR1 SGHDN, CDR2 FVKESK. The V and J ends lost 1 base and 1 base respectively, with 7 bases between them. The CDR3 loop reads CASSQGRANTEAFF. DNA of the CDR3: TGTGCCAGCAGCCAAGGCAGGGCGAACACTGAAGCTTTCTTT.

The DNA for the CDR3 is TGTGCCAGCAGGGGACAGGGGCGGAGGGCTGAAGCTTTCTTT. Translated: CASRGQGRRAEAFF. V usage is TRBV2 and J usage is TRBJ1-1, with 10 bases that match TRBD1. From germline, CDR1 is SNHLY and CDR2 FYNNEI. V gave up 6 bases and J gave up 6 bases; unmatched junction bases: 7. This CDR3 comprises 14 residues.

The chain combines TRBV24-1 with TRBJ2-6, with a weak D call TRBD1 (6 bases). V lost 2 bases to trimming and J lost 2 bases, with 15 bases between them. CDR3 length: 18 residues. CDR1 and CDR2 from the germline V gene are KGHDR and SFDVKD. The CDR3: CATSDSSFRGPGANVLTF. CDR3 sequence (DNA): TGTGCCACCAGTGATTCGTCCTTCAGGGGTCCTGGGGCCAACGTCCTGACTTTC.

This clone was counted a single time. The genes are TRBV11-2 and TRBJ2-2; D might be TRBD2 (6 bases). The CDR3 length is 16 residues. The germline V gene encodes CDR1 SGHAT and CDR2 FQNNGV. Trimming cost V 2 bases and J 0 bases, with 10 bases left between them. The CDR3 protein is CASSLWGVANTGELFF. CDR3 coding DNA: TGTGCCAGCAGCTTATGGGGGGTCGCGAACACCGGGGAGCTGTTTTTT.

The chain uses TRBV5-1 and TRBJ2-5; 7 nucleotides align to TRBD1. The CDR3 totals 16 residues. Per germline, CDR1 SGHRS and CDR2 YFSETQ. The J segment lost 7 bases and the V segment lost 0 bases, leaving 12 bases of the junction unmatched. The CDR3: CASSLDGLGQRGTQYF. CDR3 bases: TGCGCCAGCAGCTTGGATGGCTTGGGACAGAGGGGGACCCAGTACTTC.

V usage is TRBV20-1 and J usage is TRBJ2-1, with 8 bases aligning to TRBD1. This CDR3 comprises 13 residues. After removal of 3 bases from V and 10 bases from J, the junction contained 8 bases not matched to a gene. The germline gives CDR1 DFQATT, CDR2 SNEGSKA (reference sequence). The CDR3 is CSASGTGQGEQFF. CDR3 bases: TGCAGTGCTAGTGGGACAGGCCAAGGGGAGCAGTTCTTC.

There are a few counts of this clone. The V gene is TRBV6-1, the J gene TRBJ2-7, with 8 bases aligning to TRBD2. The CDR3 is made up of 15 amino acids. The V gene's germline CDR1 is MNHNS and CDR2 SASEGT. J was trimmed by 2 bases and V by 5 bases; bases with no gene match: 8. The CDR3 here is CASSKQRTSTYEQYF. CDR3 nucleotide sequence: TGTGCCAGCAGTAAACAACGGACTAGCACCTACGAGCAGTACTTC.

This clone has at least ten counts. V gene TRBV29-1 combines with J gene TRBJ2-1; a possible D gene is TRBD2 (7 bases). The V and J ends lost 6 bases and 8 bases respectively, with 23 bases between them. CDR1 SQVTM and CDR2 ANQGSEA come from the germline V gene. The CDR3 spans 15 residues. The CDR3 region has the DNA TGCAGCGTGGTAACTGTAGGGGGGGGGCTCGATGAGCAGTTCTTC. Translation: CSVVTVGGGLDEQFF.

CDR3 loop: CASSPAVSAGVETQYF. For the CDR3, the DNA is TGTGCCAGCAGCCCCGCGGTCTCGGCGGGGGTGGAGACCCAGTACTTC. The chain recombines TRBV7-2 with TRBJ2-5; 7 bases are shared with TRBD2. J lost 5 bases, V lost 5 bases, and 14 bases had no gene match. In germline, CDR1 is SGHTA, CDR2 FQGNSA. The CDR3 covers 16 residues.

The V gene is TRBV6-5, the J gene TRBJ1-6; D is perhaps TRBD1 (6 bases). The CDR3 sequence is 14 residues long. CDR1 and CDR2 (germline): MNHEY, SVGAGI. Trimming took off 8 bases at V and 8 bases at J, with 16 bases between the two ends. CDR3 nucleotides: TGTGCCAGCCAGCGGGGGCAGGCGGATTCACCCCTCCACTTT. Its protein is CASQRGQADSPLHF.

In its sample, this clone was seen once. The chain links TRBV18 to TRBJ1-4; maybe TRBD1 (5 bases). Trimming took off 8 bases at V and 8 bases at J, with 15 bases between the two ends. CDR1 KGHSH and CDR2 LQKENI come from the germline V gene. The length of the CDR3 is 13 residues. CDR3 in amino acids: CASTREHEEKLFF. CDR3 DNA sequence: TGTGCCAGCACCAGGGAACATGAAGAAAAACTGTTTTTT.

The chain carries TRBV23-1 and TRBJ1-1; tentatively, D is TRBD1 (6 bases). TRBV23-1 has ORF status, its function being uncertain. CDR3 size: 18 residues. Trimming cost V 8 bases and J 1 base, with 26 bases left between them. CDR3 loop: CASPKRQDAANRNTEAFF. The CDR3 nucleotides read TGCGCCAGCCCGAAACGACAGGATGCGGCCAACCGGAACACTGAAGCTTTCTTT.

In this sample, this clone turned up a few times. This chain links TRBV7-8 with TRBJ2-5, with D possibly TRBD2 on 6 matching bases. V lost 3 bases to trimming and J lost 0 bases, with 14 bases between them. This CDR3 spans 16 amino acids. From germline, CDR1 is SGHVS and CDR2 FQNEAQ. The chain's CDR3 is CASSLSRAGYQETQYF. The CDR3 nucleotides are TGTGCCAGCAGCTTGTCCCGGGCGGGGTACCAAGAGACCCAGTACTTC. The full variable domain, rest sourced from reference TRBV7-8 and TRBJ2-5, is GAGVSQSPRYKVAKRGQDVALRCDPISGHVSLFWYQQALGQGPEFLTYFQNEAQLDKSGLPSDRFFAERPEGSVSTLKIQRTQQEDSAVYLCASSLSRAGYQETQYFGPGTRLLVL.

V gene TRBV7-3 combines with J gene TRBJ2-3; 10 bases fit TRBD2. The CDR3 has 15 amino acids. Germline V gene sequence: CDR1 SGHTA, CDR2 FQGTGA. The ends lost 4 bases at V and 6 bases at J; junction bases unmatched: 7. The DNA of the CDR3 is TGTGCCAGCAGCTCAAAAAGCGGGGGGGCCGATACGCAGTATTTT. Its protein product is CASSSKSGGADTQYF.

V and J are TRBV7-2 and TRBJ2-5, with TRBD2 matching over 11 bases. Germline CDR1 and CDR2: SGHTA and FQGNSA. Germline trimming cut 5 bases from V and 3 bases from J; bases unmatched to any gene: 8. The CDR3 sequence is 16 residues long. The CDR3 DNA is TGTGCCAGCAGCCCCCGCCGACTAGCGGGAAAAGAGACCCAGTACTTC. This gives the protein CASSPRRLAGKETQYF.

The chain joins TRBV6-5 to TRBJ2-1; D possibly corresponds to TRBD1 (5 bases). The CDR3 contains 11 residues. V dropped 9 bases and J dropped 8 bases, with 11 bases sitting between them. In germline, CDR1 is MNHEY, CDR2 SVGAGI. Here the CDR3 reads CASLREHEQFF. In nucleotides, the CDR3 is TGTGCCAGTCTCAGGGAACATGAGCAGTTCTTC.

This chain joins TRBV6-4 and TRBJ2-2, with 7 positions matching TRBD1. CDR1 is MRHNA, CDR2 SNTAGT, per germline. The CDR3 covers 14 residues. The V gene end was trimmed by 7 bases and the J gene end by 2 bases; junction bases not matched to a gene: 4. This CDR3 is CASKWDSNTGELFF. The DNA of the CDR3 is TGTGCCAGCAAGTGGGACAGCAACACCGGGGAGCTGTTTTTT.

The gene calls are TRBV5-6 and TRBJ2-7; 8 nucleotides align to TRBD2. V shed 7 bases and J 4 bases; nucleotides not matched to a gene: 13. The germline V gene has CDR1 SGHDT and CDR2 YYEEEE. CDR3 size: 15 residues. The CDR3 loop reads CASYPWQRGLYEQYF. The CDR3 region has the DNA TGTGCCAGCTATCCGTGGCAGCGGGGGCTTTACGAGCAGTACTTC. The full variable domain, in which reference TRBV5-6 and TRBJ2-7 provide the parts outside the CDR3, is DAGVTQSPTHLIKTRGQQVTLRCSPKSGHDTVSWYQQALGQGPQFIFQYYEEEERQRGNFPDRFSGHQFPNYSSELNVNALLLGDSALYLCASYPWQRGLYEQYFGPGTRLTVT.

This sequence joins TRBV2 and TRBJ2-3, with TRBD2 matching over 10 bases. After removal of 2 bases from V and 0 bases from J, the junction contained 5 bases not matched to a gene. This CDR3 comprises 17 residues. Per the germline V gene, CDR1 is SNHLY and CDR2 is FYNNEI. CDR3 in DNA: TGTGCCAGCAGTGAACTACTAGCGGGGTCTAGCACAGATACGCAGTATTTT. Translated: CASSELLAGSSTDTQYF.

V and J are TRBV4-1 and TRBJ2-1; D unresolved. The CDR3 length is 13 residues. The germline V and J ends were trimmed by 4 bases and 5 bases, with 9 bases remaining between them. From germline, CDR1 is MGHRA and CDR2 YSYEKL. CDR3 in DNA: TGCGCCAGCAGCCTAGACGGTCACAATGAGCAGTTCTTC. Protein: CASSLDGHNEQFF.

CDR3 DNA sequence: TGTGCCAGCAGCTTAGCAGCCGGCGGGGGTGGCTACACCTTC. Protein: CASSLAAGGGGYTF. The chain links TRBV7-2 to TRBJ1-2, with TRBD1 as a possible D gene (5 bases). The CDR3 is 14 amino acids. Germline V gene sequence: CDR1 SGHTA, CDR2 FQGNSA. Deletions cut 0 bases from V and 7 bases from J, with 12 bases between.